The rows below give T cell receptor beta chains drawn from one sample of a study of glioma-infiltrating T cells. MiXCR was run by TCRdb on the multiplex PCR reads, yielding one entry per CDR3 protein. The profile covers around 120,000 distinct CDR3 sequences, with about 22% appearing a single time and under 35% taken by the ten largest. The sequenced sample consisted of glioma tissue, nonneoplastic brain tissue, or PBMCs (not recorded which). The receptors stem from a human donor with low-grade glioma or glioblastoma, undergoing nonglioma brain surgery, or in good health (not recorded which). The CDR3 runs from the conserved cysteine through the conserved F or W. Fields, in order: D gene, J gene, V gene, clone size, CDR3 DNA, CDR3 protein. D genes are given only for firm matches. Rows give clone size only sometimes, using once, few, many, or a class for an expanded clone.

TRBD1	TRBJ2-1	TRBV18	few	TGTGCCAGCTCACTGGGACAGGGGGGCTACAATGAGCAGTTCTTC	CASSLGQGGYNEQFF
.	TRBJ2-1	TRBV2	.	TGTGCCAGCAGTGCCAACCGGGACCGCTTGTTCTTC	CASSANRDRLFF
TRBD2	TRBJ2-1	TRBV5-4	.	TGTGCCAGCAGCCCTTGGGGACTAGCGGGGGTCTATGAGCAGTTCTTC	CASSPWGLAGVYEQFF
.	TRBJ1-1	TRBV6-6	many	TGTGCCAGCAGTTACTCTCCGACCTTGAACACTGAAGCTTTCTTT	CASSYSPTLNTEAFF
TRBD1	TRBJ1-3	TRBV6-1	many	TGTGCCAGCAATCGAGACAGGGACGGAAACACCATATATTTT	CASNRDRDGNTIYF
TRBD2	TRBJ2-3	TRBV7-3	.	TGTGCCAGCAGCCCTCATGGACTAGCGAACACAGATACGCAGTATTTT	CASSPHGLANTDTQYF
TRBD2	TRBJ2-3	TRBV4-2	few	TGTGCCAGCAGCCAAGAGGAGTCAGCGGGGGGTGATACGCAGTATTTT	CASSQEESAGGDTQYF
.	TRBJ2-2	TRBV7-2	many	TGTGCCAGCAGCCGATATGGGCAAACCACCGGGGAGCTGTTTTTT	CASSRYGQTTGELFF
.	TRBJ1-1	TRBV3-1	.	TGTGCCAGCACCAGGGGCGCTGAAGCTTTCTTT	CASTRGAEAFF
.	TRBJ1-1	TRBV18	.	TGTGCCAGCTCACCGTGGGCAGATGTTAACACTGAAGCTTTCTTT	CASSPWADVNTEAFF
TRBD1	TRBJ2-1	TRBV3-1	few	TGTGCCAGCAGCCAAGCCGGGACAGGGGTTGACAATGAGCAGTTCTTC	CASSQAGTGVDNEQFF
.	TRBJ1-1	TRBV6-1	.	TGTGCCAGCAGTCAAATTACGAACACTGAAGCTTTCTTT	CASSQITNTEAFF
TRBD1	TRBJ2-1	TRBV27	many	TGTGCCAGCAGTTTATCGCCGACAGGGGTGATGTACAATGAGCAGTTCTTC	CASSLSPTGVMYNEQFF